These 22 T cell receptor beta chains share one sample of origin, sequenced in a study of CD8+ T cells in alopecia areata. Treatment reported: oral pan-JAK inhibitor, 5-10 mg twice daily. In each case, RNA was isolated and then reverse transcribed into cDNA as the sequencing template. Profiled with immunoSEQ multiplex PCR; TCRdb holds only in-frame clones, not every one. This repertoire shows around 100,000 clones, 44% found once; its top ten account for more than 15%. Sequenced here: CD8+ T cells sorted from blood, sampled at week 24, from a patient treated with tofacitinib. These receptors all stem from a human donor with alopecia areata.

The chain carries TRBV4-1 and TRBJ2-5; D not certain. CDR3 length: 16 amino acids. From germline, CDR1 is MGHRA and CDR2 YSYEKL. Trimming stripped 3 bases from V and 7 bases from J, with 21 bases between. CDR3 loop: CASSHIGKDVVRTQYF. CDR3 nucleotide sequence: TGCGCCAGCAGCCATATTGGGAAAGACGTGGTCAGGACCCAGTACTTC.

This clone was observed a handful of times. The genes are TRBV7-9 and TRBJ2-7; D may correspond to TRBD1 or TRBD2 (5 bases each). The germline gives CDR1 SEHNR, CDR2 FQNEAQ (reference sequence). The CDR3 contains 15 residues. Trimming left V 5 bases short and J 0 bases short, with 14 bases between. The CDR3 protein is CASSPGTALSYEQYF. The DNA of the CDR3 is TGTGCCAGCAGCCCCGGGACCGCTCTCTCCTACGAGCAGTACTTC.

The chain combines TRBV7-9 with TRBJ2-3; weak D call: TRBD1 (5 bases). Germline CDR1 and CDR2: SEHNR and FQNEAQ (reference sequence). The CDR3 is made up of 12 amino acids. V lost 8 bases to trimming and J lost 6 bases, with 12 bases between them. The chain's CDR3 is CASGRERDTQYF. In DNA form, the CDR3 reads TGTGCCAGCGGCAGGGAACGGGATACGCAGTATTTT.

The genes are TRBV5-4 and TRBJ2-3, with unresolved D. Germline loops: CDR1 SGHNT, CDR2 YYREEE (reference sequence). The CDR3 spans 12 residues. V was cut by 0 bases and J by 4 bases, with 3 bases left in between. The CDR3 DNA follows: TGTGCCAGCAGCTTGGAAGCAGATACGCAGTATTTT. Encoded protein: CASSLEADTQYF. Full variable domain (remainder filled in from reference TRBV5-4 and TRBJ2-3): ETGVTQSPTHLIKTRGQQVTLRCSSQSGHNTVSWYQQALGQGPQFIFQYYREEENGRGNFPPRFSGLQFPNYSSELNVNALELDDSALYLCASSLEADTQYFGPGTRLTVL.

The chain couples TRBV13 to TRBJ2-4; tentatively, D is TRBD2 (5 bases). There are 19 residues in the CDR3. Trimming stripped 4 bases from V and 6 bases from J, with 28 bases between. Germline CDR1 PRHDT, CDR2 FYEKMQ (reference sequence). The CDR3 nucleotides read TGTGCCAGCAGCTCCAACATCCTCGCAGCGGTTCCGGTGGGAAACATTCAGTACTTC. It is translated as CASSSNILAAVPVGNIQYF.

In its sample, this clone was seen a few times. V and J are TRBV7-6 and TRBJ2-1; D is uncertain. In germline, CDR1 is SGHVS, CDR2 FNYEAQ. The CDR3 has 13 residues. The V end was cut by 2 bases, the J end by 7 bases, with 9 bases between. The CDR3 loop reads CASSLYSRNEQFF. The CDR3 nucleotides read TGTGCCAGCAGCTTATACTCTAGGAATGAGCAGTTCTTC.

The chain recombines TRBV7-8 with TRBJ2-7; 7 nucleotides align to TRBD2. Germline assignment: CDR1 SGHVS and CDR2 FQNEAQ. Losses at the gene ends were 11 bases for V and 0 bases for J; bases not matched to a gene: 7. This CDR3 spans 13 amino acids. CDR3 protein: CAGSGGSSYEQYF. The CDR3 nucleotides read TGTGCCGGCTCCGGCGGGAGCTCCTACGAGCAGTACTTC.

CDR3 sequence reads: CASSLLGGYQPQHF. The DNA of the CDR3 is TGTGCCAGCAGTTTACTGGGGGGCTATCAGCCCCAGCATTTT. The V and J genes are TRBV27 and TRBJ1-5, with a possible D match to TRBD1 (6 bases). The V and J ends lost 2 bases and 5 bases respectively, with 10 bases between them. This CDR3 is 14 amino acids long. Germline loops: CDR1 MNHEY, CDR2 SMNVEV (reference sequence).

The chain combines TRBV29-1 with TRBJ1-2; D unclear. The CDR3 has 11 amino acids. The germline V gene encodes CDR1 SQVTM and CDR2 ANQGSEA. V lost 3 bases, J lost 7 bases, and 9 bases lay in between. CDR3: CSVEGRPGYTF. CDR3 DNA sequence: TGCAGCGTTGAGGGGAGGCCTGGCTACACCTTC.

The sample holds a few counts of this clone. The rearrangement joins TRBV7-9 to TRBJ2-7; TRBD1 aligns across 8 bases. The CDR3 loop spans 17 amino acids. The J segment lost 3 bases and the V segment lost 6 bases, leaving 16 bases of the junction unmatched. Germline lookup yields CDR1 SEHNR and CDR2 FQNEAQ (reference sequence). CDR3 sequence (DNA): TGTGCCAGCAGACCTCCTTCGAAGACAGGGGTACTCTACGAGCAGTACTTC. Translated: CASRPPSKTGVLYEQYF.

The J gene is TRBJ1-1, the V gene TRBV29-1; D not certain. The CDR3 loop spans 12 amino acids. Germline lookup yields CDR1 SQVTM and CDR2 ANQGSEA. The V and J ends lost 3 bases and 2 bases respectively, with 7 bases between them. CDR3 amino acids: CSVDYSNTEAFF. CDR3 DNA: TGCAGCGTTGATTACAGTAACACTGAAGCTTTCTTT. The full variable domain, rest sourced from reference TRBV29-1 and TRBJ1-1, is SAVISQKPSRDICQRGTSLTIQCQVDSQVTMMFWYRQQPGQSLTLIATANQGSEATYESGFVIDKFPISRPNLTFSTLTVSNMSPEDSSIYLCSVDYSNTEAFFGQGTRLTVV.

This rearrangement joins TRBV6-1 to TRBJ2-6; possibly TRBD2 for D (5 bases). The length of the CDR3 is 16 residues. Trimming cost V 0 bases and J 2 bases, with 8 bases left between them. In germline, CDR1 is MNHNS, CDR2 SASEGT. CDR3 DNA sequence: TGTGCCAGCAGTGAAGCCCGGGGAGCTGGGGCCAACGTCCTGACTTTC. Translating gives CASSEARGAGANVLTF.

This chain joins TRBV29-1 and TRBJ2-7; TRBD2 is a possible D gene (6 bases). Trimming left V 7 bases short and J 3 bases short, with 22 bases between. The CDR3 is made up of 15 amino acids. CDR1 is SQVTM and CDR2 is ANQGSEA in the germline V gene. CDR3 in DNA: TGCAGCGCCCTCGGATTCCGGGAGAGTAACTACGAGCAGTACTTC. It encodes CSALGFRESNYEQYF.

The rearrangement uses TRBV20-1 and TRBJ2-7; 7 nucleotides agree with TRBD1. Losses at the gene ends were 6 bases for V and 9 bases for J; bases not matched to a gene: 5. This CDR3 is built from 10 residues. CDR1 and CDR2 from the germline V gene are DFQATT and SNEGSKA (reference sequence). CDR3 protein: CSAETGWQYF. CDR3 coding DNA: TGCAGTGCGGAGACAGGGTGGCAGTACTTC.

The chain links TRBV7-9 to TRBJ2-3, with D possibly being TRBD1 or TRBD2 (5 bases each). V was trimmed by 3 bases and J by 3 bases, leaving 19 bases between them. The CDR3 extends over 17 amino acids. From germline, CDR1 is SEHNR and CDR2 FQNEAQ (reference sequence). CDR3 sequence (DNA): TGTGCCAGCAGCTTCGGTCGGGACCTCGAGGGAACAGATACGCAGTATTTT. It specifies CASSFGRDLEGTDTQYF.

This sequence joins TRBV28 and TRBJ2-3; TRBD2 matches at 15 bases. Germline V CDR1 and CDR2: MDHEN, SYDVKM. Unmatched junction bases numbered 7, after V lost 5 bases and J lost 1 base. The length of the CDR3 is 18 residues. Here the CDR3 DNA reads TGTGCCAGCAGTCGTCCGGGACTAGCGGGAGGTGGCACAGATACGCAGTATTTT. Encoded protein: CASSRPGLAGGGTDTQYF.

This clone came up a few times. The junction differs from germline at one of its ends, possibly a read error. V usage is TRBV9 and J usage is TRBJ2-7; D unclear. Germline CDR1 reads SGDLS; CDR2 reads YYNGEE. The CDR3 is 13 residues long. CDR3 nucleotides: TGTGCCAGCAGCGTTGGCTCTTCCTCCGAGCAGTACTTC. The encoded protein is CASSVGSSSEQYF. Full variable domain (rest looked up from reference TRBV9 and TRBJ2-7): DSGVTQTPKHLITATGQRVTLRCSPRSGDLSVYWYQQSLDQGLQFLIQYYNGEERAKGNILERFSAQQFPDLHSELNLSSLELGDSALYFCASSVGSSSEQYFGPGTRLTVT.

The V gene is TRBV15, the J gene TRBJ1-5; TRBD1 aligns across 8 bases. Germline-derived CDR1 and CDR2 are LNHNV and YYDKDF (reference sequence). This CDR3 has 14 residues. J was trimmed by 6 bases and V by 3 bases; bases with no gene match: 4. CDR3 nucleotides: TGTGCCACCAGCAGGGACAGGGAGGTTCAGCCCCAGCATTTT. Its protein is CATSRDREVQPQHF.

The chain employs TRBV27 and TRBJ2-7, with 10 bases matching TRBD1. The ends lost 4 bases at V and 6 bases at J; junction bases unmatched: 6. Germline V gene lookup returns CDR1 MNHEY and CDR2 SMNVEV (reference sequence). This CDR3 is built from 14 residues. The CDR3 sequence: CASSSTGGWLEQYF. The CDR3 DNA follows: TGTGCCAGCAGTTCGACAGGGGGCTGGCTCGAGCAGTACTTC.

There are a few counts of this clone. The chain combines TRBV29-1 with TRBJ2-3, with 7 nucleotides matching TRBD2. Per germline, CDR1 SQVTM and CDR2 ANQGSEA. Trimming at V came to 7 bases and at J to 4 bases, leaving 14 bases not matched to a gene. The CDR3 has 15 amino acids. The CDR3 region is CSAIAQTRGADTQYF. The CDR3 DNA sequence: TGCAGCGCTATCGCCCAGACCCGGGGGGCAGATACGCAGTATTTT.

There are a few counts of this clone. The chain carries TRBV30 and TRBJ2-7, with TRBD2 identical over 7 bases. The ends lost 6 bases at V and 6 bases at J; junction bases unmatched: 14. The CDR3 is made up of 14 amino acids. CDR1 is GTSNPN, CDR2 SVGIG, per germline (reference sequence). This CDR3 is CACPKTGAGAEQYF. CDR3 bases: TGTGCCTGCCCCAAAACCGGGGCGGGAGCCGAGCAGTACTTC. The full variable domain, its missing parts supplied by reference TRBV30 and TRBJ2-7, is SQTIHQWPATLVQPVGSPLSLECTVEGTSNPNLYWYRQAAGRGLQLLFYSVGIGQISSEVPQNLSASRPQDRQFILSSKKLLLSDSGFYLCACPKTGAGAEQYFGPGTRLTVT.

There are a few counts of this clone. This chain joins TRBV30 and TRBJ1-1; D remains ambiguous. V shed 0 bases and J shed 0 bases, with 11 bases lying between them. The CDR3 runs to 15 residues. Germline CDR1 GTSNPN, CDR2 SVGIG (reference sequence). This chain's CDR3 is CAWSVLALMNTEAFF. The CDR3 DNA reads as TGTGCCTGGAGTGTACTGGCCTTAATGAACACTGAAGCTTTCTTT. The full variable domain, completed using reference TRBV30 and TRBJ1-1, is SQTIHQWPATLVQPVGSPLSLECTVEGTSNPNLYWYRQAAGRGLQLLFYSVGIGQISSEVPQNLSASRPQDRQFILSSKKLLLSDSGFYLCAWSVLALMNTEAFFGQGTRLTVV.